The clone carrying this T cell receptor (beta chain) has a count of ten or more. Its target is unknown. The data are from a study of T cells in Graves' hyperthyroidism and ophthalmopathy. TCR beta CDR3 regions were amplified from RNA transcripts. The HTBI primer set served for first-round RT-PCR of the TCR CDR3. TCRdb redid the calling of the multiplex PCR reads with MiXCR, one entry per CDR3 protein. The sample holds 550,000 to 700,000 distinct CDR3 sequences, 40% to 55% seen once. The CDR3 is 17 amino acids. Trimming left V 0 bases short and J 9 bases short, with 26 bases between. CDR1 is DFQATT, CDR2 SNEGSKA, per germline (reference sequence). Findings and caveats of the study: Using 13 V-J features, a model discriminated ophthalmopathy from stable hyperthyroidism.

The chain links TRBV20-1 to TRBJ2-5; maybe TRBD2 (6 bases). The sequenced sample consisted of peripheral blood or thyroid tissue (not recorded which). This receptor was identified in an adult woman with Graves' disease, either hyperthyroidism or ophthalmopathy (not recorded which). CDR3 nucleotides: TGCAGTGCTAGAGATCCGAGGCGGGAACAGGCCGATTGGGCCCAGTACTTC. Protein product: CSARDPRREQADWAQYF.